This is a list of T cell receptor beta chains from one sample in a study of breast tumors, draining lymph nodes, adjacent tissues. MiXCR was run by TCRdb on the multiplex PCR reads, yielding one entry per CDR3 protein. Found here are approximately 200,000 distinct CDR3 sequences, approximately 31% of them singletons; the top ten hold around 4.5%. Sequenced sample: axillary lymph node tissue. Every receptor here comes from a female donor with breast cancer. Some clones in this sample may be carry-over from other donors' samples. CDR3s include the opening cysteine and the closing phenylalanine or tryptophan. D genes are given only for firm matches. Size values are once, few and many counts, or a class for expanded clones, and some rows have none.

V gene: TRBV19; clone size: many; D gene: TRBD1; J gene: TRBJ1-2; CDR3 protein: CASNNPDRRVGYTF; CDR3 DNA: TGTGCCAGTAATAACCCGGACAGGAGGGTTGGCTACACCTTC
V gene: TRBV7-9; clone size: many; D gene: .; J gene: TRBJ1-4; CDR3 protein: CASSTWDATNEKLFF; CDR3 DNA: TGTGCCAGCAGCACCTGGGATGCAACTAATGAAAAACTGTTTTTT
V gene: TRBV5-6; clone size: .; D gene: .; J gene: TRBJ1-1; CDR3 protein: CASSLQDNEAFF; CDR3 DNA: TGTGCCAGCAGCCTACAGGACAATGAAGCTTTCTTT
V gene: TRBV4-1; clone size: few; D gene: .; J gene: TRBJ1-1; CDR3 protein: CASSQEPGSDTEAFF; CDR3 DNA: TGCGCCAGCAGCCAAGAGCCGGGTTCGGACACTGAAGCTTTCTTT
V gene: TRBV29-1; clone size: many; D gene: .; J gene: TRBJ2-5; CDR3 protein: CSVGGAGETQYF; CDR3 DNA: TGCAGCGTTGGGGGGGCAGGGGAGACCCAGTACTTC
V gene: TRBV29-1; clone size: many; D gene: TRBD2; J gene: TRBJ2-5; CDR3 protein: CSVVRTSGLETQYF; CDR3 DNA: TGCAGCGTAGTGAGGACTAGCGGGTTAGAGACCCAGTACTTC
V gene: TRBV20-1; clone size: many; D gene: TRBD2; J gene: TRBJ2-7; CDR3 protein: CSAQAGVSYEQYF; CDR3 DNA: TGCAGTGCCCAGGCGGGGGTCTCCTACGAGCAGTACTTC
V gene: TRBV20-1; clone size: .; D gene: TRBD1; J gene: TRBJ1-1; CDR3 protein: CSANQGAWNTEAFF; CDR3 DNA: TGCAGTGCTAACCAGGGGGCGTGGAACACTGAAGCTTTCTTT
V gene: TRBV24-1; clone size: .; D gene: TRBD1; J gene: TRBJ1-5; CDR3 protein: CATSVGTGLVQPQHF; CDR3 DNA: TGTGCCACCAGTGTCGGGACAGGGTTAGTTCAGCCCCAGCATTTT
V gene: TRBV9; clone size: many; D gene: .; J gene: TRBJ2-1; CDR3 protein: CASSPKGLAGNEQFF; CDR3 DNA: TGTGCCAGCAGCCCTAAGGGTCTAGCTGGCAATGAGCAGTTCTTC
V gene: TRBV5-1; clone size: .; D gene: TRBD1; J gene: TRBJ2-3; CDR3 protein: CASSRQGQGTDTQYF; CDR3 DNA: TGCGCCAGCAGCCGGCAGGGACAGGGCACAGATACGCAGTATTTT
V gene: TRBV6-6; clone size: many; D gene: TRBD2; J gene: TRBJ2-5; CDR3 protein: CASTLAGVETQYF; CDR3 DNA: TGTGCCAGCACCTTAGCGGGAGTGGAGACCCAGTACTTC
V gene: TRBV6-2/TRBV6-3; clone size: .; D gene: .; J gene: TRBJ1-5; CDR3 protein: CASSYIGDQPQHF; CDR3 DNA: TGTGCCAGCAGTTACATTGGGGATCAGCCCCAGCATTTT
V gene: TRBV7-8; clone size: many; D gene: .; J gene: TRBJ2-1; CDR3 protein: CASSLFGSLQFF; CDR3 DNA: TGTGCCAGCAGCTTATTCGGTTCCCTCCAGTTCTTC
V gene: TRBV24-1; clone size: many; D gene: .; J gene: TRBJ2-2; CDR3 protein: CATSGMRPELFF; CDR3 DNA: TGTGCCACCAGTGGGATGCGGCCGGAGCTGTTTTTT
V gene: TRBV10-3; clone size: many; D gene: TRBD2; J gene: TRBJ2-7; CDR3 protein: CATTGGGGDEQYF; CDR3 DNA: TGTGCCACTACCGGGGGGGGAGGTGACGAGCAGTACTTC
V gene: TRBV6-5; clone size: .; D gene: .; J gene: TRBJ2-2; CDR3 protein: CASKAPNTGELFF; CDR3 DNA: TGTGCCAGCAAGGCACCGAACACCGGGGAGCTGTTTTTT
V gene: TRBV2; clone size: many; D gene: TRBD2; J gene: TRBJ2-5; CDR3 protein: CASRWGGQETQYF; CDR3 DNA: TGTGCCAGCAGATGGGGGGGCCAAGAGACCCAGTACTTC
V gene: TRBV3-1; clone size: many; D gene: .; J gene: TRBJ2-5; CDR3 protein: CASRGSDSQETQYF; CDR3 DNA: TGTGCCAGCAGGGGCTCGGACTCCCAAGAGACCCAGTACTTC
V gene: TRBV3-1; clone size: many; D gene: TRBD2; J gene: TRBJ2-7; CDR3 protein: CASSQGLAGPGEQYF; CDR3 DNA: TGTGCCAGCAGCCAAGGACTAGCGGGGCCGGGGGAGCAGTACTTC
V gene: TRBV20-1; clone size: many; D gene: TRBD2; J gene: TRBJ2-3; CDR3 protein: CSASLTVPSGRGTDTQYF; CDR3 DNA: TGCAGTGCTAGTCTCACCGTTCCTAGCGGGAGAGGAACAGATACGCAGTATTTT
V gene: TRBV20-1; clone size: many; D gene: TRBD1; J gene: TRBJ2-5; CDR3 protein: CSARDRGSSQETQYF; CDR3 DNA: TGCAGTGCTAGAGACAGGGGGTCCAGCCAAGAGACCCAGTACTTC
V gene: TRBV11-2; clone size: many; D gene: .; J gene: TRBJ2-1; CDR3 protein: CASSPFGGGQNNEQFF; CDR3 DNA: TGTGCCAGCAGCCCCTTTGGTGGCGGACAAAACAATGAGCAGTTCTTC
V gene: TRBV6-5; clone size: .; D gene: .; J gene: TRBJ2-2; CDR3 protein: CASNPRVLRELFF; CDR3 DNA: TGTGCCAGCAATCCCCGGGTCCTCAGGGAGCTGTTTTTT
V gene: TRBV18; clone size: many; D gene: .; J gene: TRBJ2-5; CDR3 protein: CASSPTGETQYF; CDR3 DNA: TGCGCCAGCAGCCCGACGGGGGAGACCCAGTACTTC
V gene: TRBV7-9; clone size: many; D gene: .; J gene: TRBJ2-3; CDR3 protein: CASSPPDTQYF; CDR3 DNA: TGTGCCAGCAGCCCACCCGATACGCAGTATTTT
V gene: TRBV11-3; clone size: many; D gene: TRBD2; J gene: TRBJ2-1; CDR3 protein: CASSKVTSGGDNEQFF; CDR3 DNA: TGTGCCAGCAGCAAAGTGACTAGCGGGGGGGACAATGAGCAGTTCTTC
V gene: TRBV18; clone size: few; D gene: TRBD1; J gene: TRBJ1-2; CDR3 protein: CASSPPGGSNYGYTF; CDR3 DNA: TGTGCCAGCTCACCGCCAGGGGGTTCTAACTATGGCTACACCTTC
V gene: TRBV7-2; clone size: many; D gene: TRBD2; J gene: TRBJ2-3; CDR3 protein: CASSLAGGYTDTQYF; CDR3 DNA: TGTGCCAGCAGCTTAGCGGGAGGGTACACAGATACGCAGTATTTT
V gene: TRBV25-1; clone size: many; D gene: .; J gene: TRBJ1-3; CDR3 protein: CASSAGSGNTIYF; CDR3 DNA: TGTGCCAGCAGTGCCGGGAGCGGAAACACCATATATTTT
V gene: TRBV29-1; clone size: .; D gene: TRBD1; J gene: TRBJ2-5; CDR3 protein: CSAKDRGRYETQYF; CDR3 DNA: TGCAGCGCCAAGGACAGGGGGCGCTATGAGACCCAGTACTTC
V gene: TRBV5-1; clone size: .; D gene: .; J gene: TRBJ1-4; CDR3 protein: CASSWLAGTTPNEKLFF; CDR3 DNA: TGCGCCAGCAGCTGGCTAGCGGGGACCACCCCTAATGAAAAACTGTTTTTT
V gene: TRBV5-6; clone size: many; D gene: .; J gene: TRBJ2-5; CDR3 protein: CASSLSNRPETQYF; CDR3 DNA: TGTGCCAGCAGCTTGTCGAATCGACCCGAGACCCAGTACTTC
V gene: TRBV30; clone size: many; D gene: .; J gene: TRBJ1-4; CDR3 protein: CAWGSDRVEKLFF; CDR3 DNA: TGTGCCTGGGGCTCTGACCGCGTTGAAAAACTGTTTTTT
V gene: TRBV5-1; clone size: .; D gene: .; J gene: TRBJ1-6; CDR3 protein: CASSLGAKTVPPLHF; CDR3 DNA: TGCGCCAGCAGCCTGGGCGCCAAAACAGTTCCACCCCTCCACTTT
V gene: TRBV20-1; clone size: .; D gene: .; J gene: TRBJ1-1; CDR3 protein: CSAREGDTEALF; CDR3 DNA: TGCAGTGCTAGAGAGGGGGACACTGAAGCTCTCTTT
V gene: TRBV5-1; clone size: many; D gene: .; J gene: TRBJ2-7; CDR3 protein: CASSLDQGPSYEQYF; CDR3 DNA: TGCGCCAGCAGCTTGGATCAGGGTCCCTCCTACGAGCAGTACTTC
V gene: TRBV7-2; clone size: once; D gene: .; J gene: TRBJ2-3; CDR3 protein: CASSLARTFTDTQYF; CDR3 DNA: TGTGCCAGCAGCTTAGCGAGGACTTTCACAGATACGCAGTATTTT
V gene: TRBV28; clone size: many; D gene: .; J gene: TRBJ2-5; CDR3 protein: CASSSRQDSQETQYF; CDR3 DNA: TGTGCCAGCAGTTCAAGACAGGACTCCCAAGAGACCCAGTACTTC
V gene: TRBV2; clone size: .; D gene: .; J gene: TRBJ2-3; CDR3 protein: CASSDRAQGTQYF; CDR3 DNA: TGTGCCAGCAGTGACAGGGCCCAGGGTACGCAGTATTTT
V gene: TRBV20-1; clone size: .; D gene: TRBD1; J gene: TRBJ1-4; CDR3 protein: CSARPPGTGNEKLFF; CDR3 DNA: TGCAGTGCTAGACCCCCCGGGACAGGGAATGAAAAACTGTTTTTT
V gene: TRBV5-1; clone size: many; D gene: .; J gene: TRBJ2-5; CDR3 protein: CASSSVGAPGETQYF; CDR3 DNA: TGCGCCAGCAGCTCCGTAGGGGCCCCGGGAGAGACCCAGTACTTC
V gene: TRBV7-6; clone size: few; D gene: .; J gene: TRBJ2-1; CDR3 protein: CASSSGGGGRRGGRSYNEQFF; CDR3 DNA: TGTGCCAGCAGCTCAGGGGGTGGGGGAAGACGGGGGGGCCGCTCCTACAATGAGCAGTTCTTC
V gene: TRBV2; clone size: once; D gene: .; J gene: TRBJ2-2; CDR3 protein: CASRAGQSNTGELFF; CDR3 DNA: TGTGCCAGCAGAGCGGGACAATCTAACACCGGGGAGCTGTTTTTT
V gene: TRBV29-1; clone size: many; D gene: .; J gene: TRBJ2-7; CDR3 protein: CSVGGGSYEQYF; CDR3 DNA: TGCAGCGTTGGGGGTGGAAGCTACGAGCAGTACTTC
V gene: TRBV5-1; clone size: .; D gene: .; J gene: TRBJ2-2; CDR3 protein: CASSSSTGAGEPFF; CDR3 DNA: TGCGCCAGCTCCAGCTCGACGGGCGCCGGGGAGCCGTTTTTT
V gene: TRBV2; clone size: .; D gene: .; J gene: TRBJ1-4; CDR3 protein: CASKQQANEKLFF; CDR3 DNA: TGTGCCAGCAAACAACAGGCTAATGAAAAACTGTTTTTT
V gene: TRBV28; clone size: .; D gene: .; J gene: TRBJ1-3; CDR3 protein: CASSLTASGNTIYF; CDR3 DNA: TGTGCCAGCAGTTTAACAGCCTCTGGAAACACCATATATTTT
V gene: TRBV11-2; clone size: .; D gene: TRBD2; J gene: TRBJ2-1; CDR3 protein: CASSLVGGRTNNEQFF; CDR3 DNA: TGTGCCAGCAGCTTAGTGGGCGGGAGGACAAACAATGAGCAGTTCTTC
V gene: TRBV6-1; clone size: many; D gene: .; J gene: TRBJ1-2; CDR3 protein: CASTPTAYGYTF; CDR3 DNA: TGTGCCAGCACTCCGACAGCCTATGGCTACACCTTC
V gene: TRBV5-6; clone size: .; D gene: .; J gene: TRBJ1-6; CDR3 protein: CASSLGGTSPYNSPLHF; CDR3 DNA: TGTGCCAGCAGCTTGGGGGGGACCTCACCGTATAATTCACCCCTCCACTTT
V gene: TRBV9; clone size: many; D gene: .; J gene: TRBJ2-7; CDR3 protein: CASSGGEAYEQYF; CDR3 DNA: TGTGCCAGCAGCGGAGGGGAAGCCTACGAGCAGTACTTC
V gene: TRBV4-1; clone size: few; D gene: TRBD2; J gene: TRBJ2-4; CDR3 protein: CASSQDLGTGRGDIQYF; CDR3 DNA: TGCGCCAGCAGCCAAGATCTGGGTACAGGCCGGGGGGACATTCAGTACTTC
V gene: TRBV9; clone size: many; D gene: .; J gene: TRBJ2-5; CDR3 protein: CASSKTGKETQYF; CDR3 DNA: TGTGCCAGCAGCAAGACTGGGAAAGAGACCCAGTACTTC
V gene: TRBV5-8; clone size: many; D gene: .; J gene: TRBJ2-7; CDR3 protein: CASSYPYSYEQYF; CDR3 DNA: TGTGCCAGCAGCTACCCTTACTCCTACGAGCAGTACTTC
V gene: TRBV19; clone size: many; D gene: TRBD2; J gene: TRBJ2-1; CDR3 protein: CASTGGGLAGGRSYNEQFF; CDR3 DNA: TGTGCCAGTACCGGGGGGGGACTAGCGGGAGGCCGATCCTACAATGAGCAGTTCTTC
V gene: TRBV7-9; clone size: many; D gene: TRBD1; J gene: TRBJ2-1; CDR3 protein: CASSLGGLQGASYNEQFF; CDR3 DNA: TGTGCCAGCAGCTTAGGGGGGCTACAGGGGGCGTCCTACAATGAGCAGTTCTTC